The 21 T cell receptor beta chains listed next were all sequenced from one sample in a study of breast tumors, draining lymph nodes, adjacent tissues. MiXCR, applied by TCRdb to the multiplex PCR reads, yields one record per CDR3 protein. The data contain some 230,000 distinct CDR3 sequences, roughly a third of them singletons. Breast cancer patients provided tissue from their axillary draining lymph nodes. The sequenced sample was axillary lymph node tissue. Receptors originate from a female donor with breast cancer. Some clones in this sample may be carry-over from other donors' samples.

This clonotype has just a few counts. V usage is TRBV19 and J usage is TRBJ2-4; 11 bases map to TRBD2. V gave up 5 bases and J gave up 2 bases; unmatched junction bases: 8. The length of the CDR3 is 17 residues. Germline loops: CDR1 LNHDA, CDR2 SQIVND (reference sequence). The chain's CDR3 is CASSHPSSGGTKNIQYF. The CDR3 coding sequence is TGTGCCAGTAGTCACCCTTCTAGCGGGGGGACCAAAAACATTCAGTACTTC.

Sample share makes this clonotype medium-sized (0.01 to 0.1%). The chain joins TRBV12-3 or TRBV12-4 to TRBJ2-5, with D possibly matching TRBD2 (5 bases). With 5 bases removed from V and 5 bases from J, the gap between germline ends came to 21 bases. The CDR3 contains 16 residues. The CDR3 sequence is CASSQQPSGIAETQYF. The CDR3 nucleotides are TGTGCCAGCAGTCAACAGCCAAGCGGAATCGCGGAGACCCAGTACTTC.

This clonotype was observed at least ten times. The J gene is TRBJ2-7, the V gene TRBV19; D might be TRBD1 (6 bases). CDR3 length: 14 residues. Trimming shortened V by 1 base and J by 7 bases, and 14 bases separated the two germline ends. The V gene's germline CDR1 is LNHDA and CDR2 SQIVND (reference sequence). The CDR3 sequence is CASSIGSTGMEQYF. The DNA of the CDR3 is TGTGCCAGTAGTATAGGGTCCACAGGGATGGAGCAGTACTTC.

This clonotype was recorded many times. The chain employs TRBV9 and TRBJ2-1; tentative D call: TRBD2 (5 bases). Germline V gene lookup returns CDR1 SGDLS and CDR2 YYNGEE. The length of the CDR3 is 17 residues. V was shortened by 0 bases and J by 2 bases, with 15 bases between the two germline ends. CDR3 in DNA: TGTGCCAGCAGCGTAGGGAACCCAGCGGAGACCTACAATGAGCAGTTCTTC. It translates to CASSVGNPAETYNEQFF.

The chain combines TRBV11-2 with TRBJ2-6; D remains unclear. There are 14 residues in the CDR3. The germline gives CDR1 SGHAT, CDR2 FQNNGV. Trimming removed 0 bases at V and 3 bases at J, with 3 bases between. CDR3 sequence reads: CASSLEVGANVLTF. DNA of the CDR3: TGTGCCAGCAGCTTAGAGGTTGGGGCCAACGTCCTGACTTTC.

This clonotype was seen many times. The chain joins TRBV5-1 to TRBJ1-3; 7 nucleotides line up with TRBD1. V lost 9 bases and J lost 0; bases outside the gene matches: 15. Germline V gene sequence: CDR1 SGHRS, CDR2 YFSETQ. This CDR3 spans 17 amino acids. CDR3 nucleotides: TGCGCCACCCCAGGTACAGGGGAAAGGGCCTCTGGAAACACCATATATTTT. As protein: CATPGTGERASGNTIYF. The complete variable domain, with remaining parts taken from reference TRBV5-1 and TRBJ1-3, reads KAGVTQTPRYLIKTRGQQVTLSCSPISGHRSVSWYQQTPGQGLQFLFEYFSETQRNKGNFPGRFSGRQFSNSRSEMNVSTLELGDSALYLCATPGTGERASGNTIYFGEGSWLTVV.

About this clonotype: At one end the junction does not follow the germline gene, possibly because of a read error. V and J are TRBV7-2 and TRBJ2-7, with 9 bases identical to TRBD2. There are 15 residues in the CDR3. CDR1 is SGHTA, CDR2 FQGNSA, per germline. CDR3 sequence: CASSQGAGGSYEQHF. The CDR3 DNA reads as TGTGCCAGCAGCCAAGGGGCGGGGGGGTCCTACGAGCAGCACTTC.

The chain uses TRBV19 and TRBJ2-5; maybe TRBD1 (6 bases). The length of the CDR3 is 15 residues. CDR1 and CDR2 (germline): LNHDA, SQIVND (reference sequence). Trimming took off 6 bases at V and 9 bases at J, with 23 bases between the two ends. The CDR3 sequence: CASSTTGLGNQPQYF. The CDR3 coding sequence is TGTGCCAGTAGCACCACAGGGTTGGGCAATCAGCCCCAGTACTTC. Supplemented by reference TRBV19 and TRBJ2-5, the full variable domain reads DGGITQSPKYLFRKEGQNVTLSCEQNLNHDAMYWYRQDPGQGLRLIYYSQIVNDFQKGDIAEGYSVSREKKESFPLTVTSAQKNPTAFYLCASSTTGLGNQPQYFGPGTRLLVL.

The CDR3 loop is CASSSGTVSYGYTF. The CDR3 DNA reads TGTGCCAGCAGTTCCGGGACAGTCTCCTATGGCTACACCTTC. The rearrangement uses TRBV28 and TRBJ1-2, with 7 bases that match TRBD1. Germline-derived CDR1 and CDR2 are MDHEN and SYDVKM. V lost 4 bases and J lost 4; bases outside the gene matches: 6. The CDR3 extends over 14 amino acids.

The chain combines TRBV7-3 with TRBJ1-1; no reliable D call. Germline values: CDR1 SGHTA, CDR2 FQGTGA. The CDR3 runs to 13 residues. The V end was cut by 6 bases, the J end by 5 bases, with 13 bases between. The chain's CDR3 is CASRDNEWTEAFF. The CDR3 DNA reads TGTGCCAGCAGGGATAATGAATGGACTGAAGCTTTCTTT.

Ten or more counts support this clonotype. V and J are TRBV5-1 and TRBJ2-1; D is possibly TRBD1 (6 bases). Trimming shortened V by 2 bases and J by 6 bases, and 12 bases separated the two germline ends. Germline V gives CDR1 SGHRS, CDR2 YFSETQ. The length of the CDR3 is 14 residues. The CDR3 spells CASSFLTGSNEQFF. The CDR3 DNA reads as TGCGCCAGCAGCTTCCTGACAGGATCCAATGAGCAGTTCTTC.

This clonotype has a count of ten or more. The V and J genes are TRBV7-9 and TRBJ1-3, with D uncertain. V was shortened by 1 base and J by 0 bases, with 7 bases between the two germline ends. The length of the CDR3 is 15 residues. Germline V gene lookup returns CDR1 SEHNR and CDR2 FQNEAQ (reference sequence). The CDR3 is CASSLGGISGNTIYF. The CDR3 region has the DNA TGTGCCAGCAGCTTAGGAGGGATCTCTGGAAACACCATATATTTT.

The V gene is TRBV20-1, the J gene TRBJ2-3; TRBD1 matches at 10 bases. This CDR3 has 15 amino acids. Germline values: CDR1 DFQATT, CDR2 SNEGSKA (reference sequence). Unmatched junction bases numbered 9, after V lost 6 bases and J lost 3 bases. The CDR3 coding sequence is TGCAGTGCGACCGGGACAGGGGCGAGGACAGATACGCAGTATTTT. The encoded protein is CSATGTGARTDTQYF.

V and J are TRBV7-9 and TRBJ1-5, with TRBD1 identical over 11 bases. The V segment lost 5 bases and the J segment 5 bases; nucleotides outside the gene matches: 8. Germline CDR1 is SEHNR and CDR2 is FQNEAQ (reference sequence). The CDR3 extends over 16 amino acids. CDR3 in DNA: TGTGCCAGCAGCCCAGGACAGGGGGCGATGGATCAGCCCCAGCATTTT. Amino acid sequence: CASSPGQGAMDQPQHF.

A remark on this clonotype: A read error may be the cause here, since a much bigger clone is one base away. V usage is TRBV6-5 and J usage is TRBJ1-2; weak D call: TRBD1 (5 bases). In germline, CDR1 is MNHEY, CDR2 SVGAGI. The CDR3 length is 13 residues. V dropped 5 bases and J dropped 5 bases, with 12 bases sitting between them. CDR3 nucleotide sequence: TGTGCCAGCAGTAAAGGACACCTTTATGGCTACACCTTC. This gives the protein CASSKGHLYGYTF.

Comment on this clonotype: A much larger clone differs from this one at a single base, so this may be a read error. The V and J genes are TRBV5-5 and TRBJ1-3; D gene unclear. The V end lost 5 bases, the J end lost 0 bases, and 12 bases lay between the germline ends. Germline V lookup: CDR1 SGHKS, CDR2 YYEKEE (reference sequence). The CDR3 spans 15 residues. The CDR3 sequence: CASRPQWSSGNTIYF. Written as DNA, the CDR3 is TGTGCCAGCAGACCACAGTGGAGCTCTGGAAACACCATATATTTT.

The CDR3 DNA is TGTGCCAGCAGCGCAGGGACCGCAGCTAACGTCCTGACTTTC. It codes for CASSAGTAANVLTF. The chain carries TRBV5-8 and TRBJ2-6; either TRBD1 or TRBD2 may fit D (5 bases each). Trimming took off 4 bases at V and 10 bases at J, with 15 bases between the two ends. The germline V gene encodes CDR1 SGHTS and CDR2 YDEGEE. The CDR3 spans 14 residues.

This clonotype showed up many times. In DNA form, the CDR3 reads TGTGCCAGCAGCGAGAGGGGTGTAGGATCCGGTGCCAACGTCCTGACTTTC. Encoded protein: CASSERGVGSGANVLTF. The chain has TRBV9 and TRBJ2-6; D tentatively fits TRBD1 or TRBD2 (5 bases each). Germline V gene lookup returns CDR1 SGDLS and CDR2 YYNGEE. Trimming left V 3 bases short and J 7 bases short, with 20 bases between. The length of the CDR3 is 17 residues.

This clonotype was detected many times. J is TRBJ1-5 and V is TRBV28; D remains ambiguous. Germline V CDR1 and CDR2: MDHEN, SYDVKM. The CDR3 length is 14 residues. V was cut by 2 bases and J by 7 bases, with 12 bases left in between. CDR3 coding DNA: TGTGCCAGCAGTTTAAGGCACCGGGAACAGCCCCAGCATTTT. As protein: CASSLRHREQPQHF.

This clonotype was recorded many times. This chain joins TRBV5-1 and TRBJ2-7, with 8 bases identical to TRBD2. The germline V gene has CDR1 SGHRS and CDR2 YFSETQ. V lost 4 bases, J lost 6 bases, and 15 bases stayed unmatched. This CDR3 is 16 amino acids long. CDR3: CASSSGGSGSRPEQYF. The CDR3 nucleotides read TGCGCCAGCAGCAGTGGGGGCAGCGGGAGTCGCCCCGAGCAGTACTTC.

The V call is TRBV11-2, the J call TRBJ2-5; D uncertain. The length of the CDR3 is 16 residues. Trimming took 2 bases from V and 4 from J, leaving 17 bases between them. Germline CDR1 reads SGHAT; CDR2 reads FQNNGV. The CDR3 is CASSLNFRANLETQYF. In DNA form, the CDR3 reads TGTGCCAGCAGCTTAAACTTCCGGGCCAACCTAGAGACCCAGTACTTC.